In its sample, the clone carrying this T cell receptor beta chain was seen many times. TCRdb re-analyzed the PCR reads using MiXCR. The sample carries some 86,000 clones, roughly an eighth recorded once. Not a single patient had been given any form of treatment at any point before undergoing thyroid surgery. Germline lookup yields CDR1 SNHLY and CDR2 FYNNEI. This CDR3 has 15 amino acids. The V segment lost 3 bases and the J segment 3 bases; nucleotides outside the gene matches: 4. The sample originates from a study of metastatic and nonmetastatic thyroid tumors. This TCR was sampled from a female donor with papillary thyroid cancer or a benign thyroid nodule (not recorded which). Some clones in this sample may be carry-over from other donors' samples. This chain connects TRBV2 to TRBJ2-1; 8 bases map to TRBD1. The sample taken for sequencing was tumor tissue. The CDR3, as DNA: TGTGCCAGCAGTGACAGGGGGCAGATCTACAATGAGCAGTTCTTC. This encodes CASSDRGQIYNEQFF.